Sequencing of this T cell receptor beta chain was carried out in a study of T cell responses to AZD1222 COVID-19 vaccine. The wider study: Pooling covered second doses at about 4 or about 12 weeks. Study-wide results and caveats: Regions 160-218 and 743-854 held dominance among vaccine-associated CD4 TCRs, which spanned spike. Donors in the cohort were predominantly white British and more often female, and clonal diversity was possibly underestimated. Samples come after the peak T cell response, not at day 14.

A remark on this clone: Its antigen is not identified.

The assay was immunoSEQ multiplex PCR, and TCRdb's table has in-frame clones only and misses some. The data contain more than 250,000 clones, over 90% of them singletons. Trimming removed 1 base from V and 2 bases from J, with 9 bases in between. The CDR3 length is 14 residues. Germline V gene lookup returns CDR1 SGHTA and CDR2 FQGNSA. Sequencing was performed on peripheral blood, taken on day 0 of AZD1222 vaccination. The chain carries TRBV7-2 and TRBJ2-7; maybe TRBD1 (6 bases). The receptor's source is an adult in good health. In DNA, the CDR3 is TGTGCCAGCAGCTTAGGGACAGTTCCCTACGAGCAGTACTTC. It encodes CASSLGTVPYEQYF.